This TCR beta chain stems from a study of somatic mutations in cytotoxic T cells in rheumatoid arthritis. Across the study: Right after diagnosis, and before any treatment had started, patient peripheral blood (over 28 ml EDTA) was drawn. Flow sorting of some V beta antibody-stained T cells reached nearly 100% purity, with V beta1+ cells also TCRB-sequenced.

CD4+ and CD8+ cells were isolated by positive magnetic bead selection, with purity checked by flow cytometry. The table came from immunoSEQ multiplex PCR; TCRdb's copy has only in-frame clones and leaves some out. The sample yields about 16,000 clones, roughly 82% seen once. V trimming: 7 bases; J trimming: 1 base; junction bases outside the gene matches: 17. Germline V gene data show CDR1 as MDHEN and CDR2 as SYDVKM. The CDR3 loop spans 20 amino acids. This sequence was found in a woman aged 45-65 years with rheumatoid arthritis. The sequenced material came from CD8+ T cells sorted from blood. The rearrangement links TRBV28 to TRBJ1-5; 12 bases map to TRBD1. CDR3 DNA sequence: TGTGCCAGCAATACGTTAAGGGGGACAGGGGGCGACGGGAGCAATCAGCCCCAGCATTTT. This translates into CASNTLRGTGGDGSNQPQHF.